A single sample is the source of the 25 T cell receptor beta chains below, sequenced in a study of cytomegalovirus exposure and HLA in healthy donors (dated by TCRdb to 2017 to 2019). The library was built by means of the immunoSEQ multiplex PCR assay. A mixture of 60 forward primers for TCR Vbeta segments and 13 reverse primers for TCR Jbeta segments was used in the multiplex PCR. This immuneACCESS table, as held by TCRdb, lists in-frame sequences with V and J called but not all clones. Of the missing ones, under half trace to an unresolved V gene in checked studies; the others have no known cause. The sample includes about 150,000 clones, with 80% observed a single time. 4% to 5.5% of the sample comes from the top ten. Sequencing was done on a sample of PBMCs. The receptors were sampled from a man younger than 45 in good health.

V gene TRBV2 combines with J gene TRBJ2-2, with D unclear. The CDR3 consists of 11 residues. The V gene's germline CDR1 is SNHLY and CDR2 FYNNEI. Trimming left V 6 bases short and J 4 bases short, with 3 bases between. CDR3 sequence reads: CASSFTGELFF. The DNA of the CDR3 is TGTGCCAGCAGCTTCACCGGGGAGCTGTTTTTT.

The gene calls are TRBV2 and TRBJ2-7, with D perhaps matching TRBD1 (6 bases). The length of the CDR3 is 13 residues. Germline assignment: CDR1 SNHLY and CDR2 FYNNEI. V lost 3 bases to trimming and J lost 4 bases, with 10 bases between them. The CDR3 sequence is CASSDGRGYEQYF. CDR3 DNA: TGTGCCAGCAGTGATGGCAGGGGATACGAGCAGTACTTC.

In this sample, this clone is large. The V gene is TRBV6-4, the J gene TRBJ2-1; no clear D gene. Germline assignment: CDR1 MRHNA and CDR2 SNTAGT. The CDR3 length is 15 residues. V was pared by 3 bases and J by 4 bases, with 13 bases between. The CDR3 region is CASSDSMADYNEQFF. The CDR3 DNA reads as TGTGCCAGCAGTGATTCTATGGCGGATTACAATGAGCAGTTCTTC.

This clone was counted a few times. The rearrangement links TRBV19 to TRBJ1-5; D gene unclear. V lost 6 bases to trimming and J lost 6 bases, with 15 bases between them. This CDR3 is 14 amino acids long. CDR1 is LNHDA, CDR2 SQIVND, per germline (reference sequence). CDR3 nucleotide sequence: TGTGCCAGTAGACTAGGGTCGCACCCTCAGCCCCAGCATTTT. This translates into CASRLGSHPQPQHF.

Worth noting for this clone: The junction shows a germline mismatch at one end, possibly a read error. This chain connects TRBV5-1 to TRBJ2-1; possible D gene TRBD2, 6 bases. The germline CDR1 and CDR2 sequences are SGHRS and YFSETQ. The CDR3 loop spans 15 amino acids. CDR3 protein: CASSLELAAYNERFF. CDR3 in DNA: TGCGCCAGCAGCTTGGAACTAGCAGCCTACAATGAGCGGTTCTTC.

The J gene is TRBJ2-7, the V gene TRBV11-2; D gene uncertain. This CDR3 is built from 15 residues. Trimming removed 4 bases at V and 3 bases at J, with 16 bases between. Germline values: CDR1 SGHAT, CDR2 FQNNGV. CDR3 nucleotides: TGTGCCAGCAGCTCTCCTGGCCATGCTGGCTACGAGCAGTACTTC. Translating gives CASSSPGHAGYEQYF. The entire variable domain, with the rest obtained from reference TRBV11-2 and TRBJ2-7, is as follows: EAGVAQSPRYKIIEKRQSVAFWCNPISGHATLYWYQQILGQGPKLLIQFQNNGVVDDSQLPKDRFSAERLKGVDSTLKIQPAKLEDSAVYLCASSSPGHAGYEQYFGPGTRLTVT.

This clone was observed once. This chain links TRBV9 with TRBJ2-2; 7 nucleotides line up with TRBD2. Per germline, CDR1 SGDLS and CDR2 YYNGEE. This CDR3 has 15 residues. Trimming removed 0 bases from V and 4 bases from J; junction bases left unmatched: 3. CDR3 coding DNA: TGTGCCAGCAGCGTAGGCGCGGGAGTCACCGGGGAGCTGTTTTTT. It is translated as CASSVGAGVTGELFF.

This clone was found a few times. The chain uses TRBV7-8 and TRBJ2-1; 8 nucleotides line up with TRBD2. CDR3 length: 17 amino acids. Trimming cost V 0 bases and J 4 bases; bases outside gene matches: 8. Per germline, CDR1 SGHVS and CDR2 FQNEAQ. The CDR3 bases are TGTGCCAGCAGCTTAGCGGTAGGACTAGCTCTGTACAATGAGCAGTTCTTC. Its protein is CASSLAVGLALYNEQFF.

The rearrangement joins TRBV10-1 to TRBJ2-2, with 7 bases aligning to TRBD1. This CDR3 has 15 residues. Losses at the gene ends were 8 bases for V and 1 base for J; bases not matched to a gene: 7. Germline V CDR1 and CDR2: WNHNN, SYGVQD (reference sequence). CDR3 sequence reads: CASSFDRVNTGELFF. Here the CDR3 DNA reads TGCGCCAGCTCCTTCGACAGGGTGAACACCGGGGAGCTGTTTTTT.

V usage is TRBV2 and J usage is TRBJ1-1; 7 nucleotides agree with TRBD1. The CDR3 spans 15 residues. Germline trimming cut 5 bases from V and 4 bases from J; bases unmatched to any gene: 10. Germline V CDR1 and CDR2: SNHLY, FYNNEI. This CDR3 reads CASSPNRQGGTEAFF. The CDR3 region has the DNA TGTGCCAGCAGTCCCAATCGACAGGGAGGCACTGAAGCTTTCTTT. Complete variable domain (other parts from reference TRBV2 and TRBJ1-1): EPEVTQTPSHQVTQMGQEVILRCVPISNHLYFYWYRQILGQKVEFLVSFYNNEISEKSEIFDDQFSVERPDGSNFTLKIRSTKLEDSAMYFCASSPNRQGGTEAFFGQGTRLTVV.

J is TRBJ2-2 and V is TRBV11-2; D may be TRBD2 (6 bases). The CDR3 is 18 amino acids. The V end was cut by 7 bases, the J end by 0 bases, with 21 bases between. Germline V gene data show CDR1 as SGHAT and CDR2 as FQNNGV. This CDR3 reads CASTKRGPRGTNTGELFF. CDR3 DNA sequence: TGTGCCAGCACCAAAAGAGGACCACGGGGGACGAACACCGGGGAGCTGTTTTTT.

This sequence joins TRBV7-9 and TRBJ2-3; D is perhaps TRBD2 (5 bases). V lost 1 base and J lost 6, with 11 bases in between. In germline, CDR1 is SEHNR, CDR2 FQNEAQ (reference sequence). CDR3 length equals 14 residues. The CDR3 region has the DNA TGTGCCAGCAGCTTAGATAATGAGGGCGATACGCAGTATTTT. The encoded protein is CASSLDNEGDTQYF. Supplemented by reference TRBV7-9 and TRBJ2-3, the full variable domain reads DTGVSQNPRHKITKRGQNVTFRCDPISEHNRLYWYRQTLGQGPEFLTYFQNEAQLEKSRLLSDRFSAERPKGSFSTLEIQRTEQGDSAMYLCASSLDNEGDTQYFGPGTRLTVL.

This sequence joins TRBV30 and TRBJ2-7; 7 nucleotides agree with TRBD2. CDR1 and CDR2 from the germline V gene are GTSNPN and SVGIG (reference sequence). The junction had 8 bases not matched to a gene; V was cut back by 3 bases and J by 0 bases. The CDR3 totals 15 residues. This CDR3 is CAWREPGGLSYEQYF. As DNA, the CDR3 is TGTGCCTGGAGAGAACCGGGAGGCCTCTCCTACGAGCAGTACTTC.

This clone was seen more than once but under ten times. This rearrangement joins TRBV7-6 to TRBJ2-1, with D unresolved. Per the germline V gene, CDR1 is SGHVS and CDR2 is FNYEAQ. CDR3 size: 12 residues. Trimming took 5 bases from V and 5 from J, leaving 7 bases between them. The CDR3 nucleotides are TGTGCCAGCAGCCCGTTCGACAATGAGCAGTTCTTC. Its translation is CASSPFDNEQFF.

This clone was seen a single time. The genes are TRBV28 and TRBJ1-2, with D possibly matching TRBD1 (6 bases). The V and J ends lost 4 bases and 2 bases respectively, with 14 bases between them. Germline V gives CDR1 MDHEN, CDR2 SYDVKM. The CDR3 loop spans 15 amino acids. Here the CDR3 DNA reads TGTGCCAGCAGTTCCTGGACAGTGCTAAACTATGGCTACACCTTC. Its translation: CASSSWTVLNYGYTF.

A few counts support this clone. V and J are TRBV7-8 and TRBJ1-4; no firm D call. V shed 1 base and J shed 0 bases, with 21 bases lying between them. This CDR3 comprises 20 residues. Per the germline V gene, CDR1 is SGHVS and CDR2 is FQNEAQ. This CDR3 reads CASSLDPYSFHPATNEKLFF. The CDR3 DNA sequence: TGTGCCAGCAGCTTAGATCCCTATTCCTTTCACCCTGCAACTAATGAAAAACTGTTTTTT.

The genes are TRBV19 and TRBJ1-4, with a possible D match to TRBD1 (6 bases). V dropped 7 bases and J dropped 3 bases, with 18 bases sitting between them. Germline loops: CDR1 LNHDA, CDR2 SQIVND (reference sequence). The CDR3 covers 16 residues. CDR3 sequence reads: CASIPTGISANEKLFF. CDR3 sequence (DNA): TGTGCCAGTATCCCCACAGGGATTTCAGCTAATGAAAAACTGTTTTTT.

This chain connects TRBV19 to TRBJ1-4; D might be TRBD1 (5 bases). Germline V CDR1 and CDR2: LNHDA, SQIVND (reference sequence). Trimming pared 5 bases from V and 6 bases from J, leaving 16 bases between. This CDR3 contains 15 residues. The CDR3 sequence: CASSRAGSRYEKLFF. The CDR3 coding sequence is TGTGCCAGTAGTCGTGCAGGGTCCCGCTATGAAAAACTGTTTTTT.

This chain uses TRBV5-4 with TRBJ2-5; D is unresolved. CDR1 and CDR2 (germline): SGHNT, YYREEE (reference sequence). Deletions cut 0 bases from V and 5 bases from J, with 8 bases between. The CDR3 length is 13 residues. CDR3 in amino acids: CASSLGQFETQYF. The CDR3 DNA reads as TGTGCCAGCAGCTTGGGTCAGTTCGAGACCCAGTACTTC.

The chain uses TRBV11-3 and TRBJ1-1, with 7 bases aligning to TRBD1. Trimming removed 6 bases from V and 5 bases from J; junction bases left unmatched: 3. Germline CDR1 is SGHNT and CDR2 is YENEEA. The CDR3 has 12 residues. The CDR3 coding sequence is TGTGCCAGCAGGAACAGGGGAACTGAAGCTTTCTTT. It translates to CASRNRGTEAFF.

CDR3 protein: CASSLYTTDTQYF. The CDR3 DNA is TGTGCCAGCAGCCTTTACACCACAGATACGCAGTATTTT. The rearrangement joins TRBV7-3 to TRBJ2-3; no firm D call. The V and J ends lost 5 bases and 2 bases respectively, with 8 bases between them. From germline, CDR1 is SGHTA and CDR2 FQGTGA. The CDR3 contains 13 residues. Looking up the rest from reference TRBV7-3 and TRBJ2-3 gives the full variable domain: GAGVSQTPSNKVTEKGKYVELRCDPISGHTALYWYRQSLGQGPEFLIYFQGTGAADDSGLPNDRFFAVRPEGSVSTLKIQRTERGDSAVYLCASSLYTTDTQYFGPGTRLTVL.

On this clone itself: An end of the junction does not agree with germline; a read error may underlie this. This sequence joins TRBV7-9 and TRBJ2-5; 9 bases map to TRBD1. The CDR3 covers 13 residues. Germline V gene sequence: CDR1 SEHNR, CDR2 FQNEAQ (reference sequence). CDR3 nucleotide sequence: TGTTCCAGCAGCAGGGACAGGGAAGAGACCCAGTACTTC. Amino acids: CSSSRDREETQYF.

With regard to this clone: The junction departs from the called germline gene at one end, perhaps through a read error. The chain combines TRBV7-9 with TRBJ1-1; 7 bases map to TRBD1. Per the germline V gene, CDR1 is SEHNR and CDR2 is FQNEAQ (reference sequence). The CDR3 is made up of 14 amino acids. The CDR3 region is CSSSLVTGATEAFF. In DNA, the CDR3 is TGTTCCAGCAGCTTAGTTACAGGGGCCACTGAAGCTTTCTTT. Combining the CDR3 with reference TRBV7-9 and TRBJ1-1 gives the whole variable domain DTGVSQNPRHKITKRGQNVTFRCDPISEHNRLYWYRQTLGQGPEFLTYFQNEAQLEKSRLLSDRFSAERPKGSFSTLEIQRTEQGDSAMYLCSSSLVTGATEAFFGQGTRLTVV.

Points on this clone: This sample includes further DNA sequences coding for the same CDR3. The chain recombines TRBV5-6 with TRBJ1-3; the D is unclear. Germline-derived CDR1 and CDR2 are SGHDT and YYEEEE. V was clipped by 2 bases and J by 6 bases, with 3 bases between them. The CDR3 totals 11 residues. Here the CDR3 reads CASSFLNTIYF. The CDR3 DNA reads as TGTGCCAGCAGCTTTCTAAACACCATATATTTT.

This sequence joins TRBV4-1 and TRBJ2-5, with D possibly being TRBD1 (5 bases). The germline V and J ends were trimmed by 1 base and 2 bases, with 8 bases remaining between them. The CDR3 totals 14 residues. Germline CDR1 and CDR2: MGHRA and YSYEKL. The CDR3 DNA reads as TGCGCCAGCAGCCAAGGTACAGGTCAAGAGACCCAGTACTTC. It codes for CASSQGTGQETQYF.